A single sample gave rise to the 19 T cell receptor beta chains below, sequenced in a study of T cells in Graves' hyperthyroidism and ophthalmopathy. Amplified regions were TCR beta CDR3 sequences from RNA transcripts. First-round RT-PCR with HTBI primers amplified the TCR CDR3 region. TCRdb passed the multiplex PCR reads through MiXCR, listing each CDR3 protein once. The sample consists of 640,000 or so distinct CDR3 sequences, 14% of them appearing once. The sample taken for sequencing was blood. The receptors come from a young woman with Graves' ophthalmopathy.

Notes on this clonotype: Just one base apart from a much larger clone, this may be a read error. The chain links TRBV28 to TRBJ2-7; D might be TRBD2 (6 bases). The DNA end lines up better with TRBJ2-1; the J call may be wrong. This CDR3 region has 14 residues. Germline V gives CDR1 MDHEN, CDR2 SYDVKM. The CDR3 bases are TGTGCCAGCAGTTACATGGCGGGACCGTACGAGCAGTTCTTC. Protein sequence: CASSYMAGPYEQFF.

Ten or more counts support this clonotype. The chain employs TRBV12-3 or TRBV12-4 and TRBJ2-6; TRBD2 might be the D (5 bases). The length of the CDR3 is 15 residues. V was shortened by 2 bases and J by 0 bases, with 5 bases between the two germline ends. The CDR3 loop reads CASSLRGSGANVLTF. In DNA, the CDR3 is TGTGCCAGCAGTTTACGGGGCTCTGGGGCCAACGTCCTGACTTTC.

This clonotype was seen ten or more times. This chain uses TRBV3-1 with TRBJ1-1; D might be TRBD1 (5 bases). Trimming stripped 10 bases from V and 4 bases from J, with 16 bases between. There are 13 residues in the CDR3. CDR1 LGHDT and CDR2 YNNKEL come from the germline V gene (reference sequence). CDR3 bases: TGTGCCACAAAAGGGGTACCGAGCACTGAAGCTTTCTTT. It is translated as CATKGVPSTEAFF.

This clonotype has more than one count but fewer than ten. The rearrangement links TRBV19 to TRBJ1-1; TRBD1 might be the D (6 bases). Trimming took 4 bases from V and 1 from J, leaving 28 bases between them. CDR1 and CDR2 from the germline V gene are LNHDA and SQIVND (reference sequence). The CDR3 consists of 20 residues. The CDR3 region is CASSKTPLNLGGIGNTEAFF. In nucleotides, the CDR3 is TGTGCCAGTAGTAAAACCCCTCTAAATCTGGGGGGCATAGGGAACACTGAAGCTTTCTTT.

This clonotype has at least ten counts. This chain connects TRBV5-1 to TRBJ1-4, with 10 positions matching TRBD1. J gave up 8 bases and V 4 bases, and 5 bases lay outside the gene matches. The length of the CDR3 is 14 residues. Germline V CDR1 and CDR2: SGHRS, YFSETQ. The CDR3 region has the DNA TGCGCCAGCAGCACGCCGGGACAGGGGGAAAAACTGTTTTTT. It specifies CASSTPGQGEKLFF.

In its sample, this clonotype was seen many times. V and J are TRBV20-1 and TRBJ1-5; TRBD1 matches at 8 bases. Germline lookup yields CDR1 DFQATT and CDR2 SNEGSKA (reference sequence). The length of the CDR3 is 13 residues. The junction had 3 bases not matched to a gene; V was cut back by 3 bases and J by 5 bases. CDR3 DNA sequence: TGCAGTGCTAGTCAGGGGGCCGATCAGCCCCAGCATTTT. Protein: CSASQGADQPQHF.

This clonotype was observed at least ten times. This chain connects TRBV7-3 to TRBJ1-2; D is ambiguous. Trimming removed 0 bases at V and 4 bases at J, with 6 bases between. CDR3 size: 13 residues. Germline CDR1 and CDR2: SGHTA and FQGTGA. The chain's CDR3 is CASSLTSGYGYTF. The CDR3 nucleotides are TGTGCCAGCAGCTTAACCAGTGGCTATGGCTACACCTTC. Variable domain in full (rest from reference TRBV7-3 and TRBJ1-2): GAGVSQTPSNKVTEKGKYVELRCDPISGHTALYWYRQSLGQGPEFLIYFQGTGAADDSGLPNDRFFAVRPEGSVSTLKIQRTERGDSAVYLCASSLTSGYGYTFGSGTRLTVV.

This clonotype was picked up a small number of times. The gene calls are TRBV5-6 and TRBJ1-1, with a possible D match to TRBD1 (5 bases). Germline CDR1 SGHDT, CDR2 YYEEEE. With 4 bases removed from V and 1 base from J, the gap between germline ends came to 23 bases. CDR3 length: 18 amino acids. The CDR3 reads CASSPGPGWLSPNTEAFF. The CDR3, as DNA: TGTGCCAGCAGCCCGGGACCGGGGTGGTTAAGCCCGAACACTGAAGCTTTCTTT.

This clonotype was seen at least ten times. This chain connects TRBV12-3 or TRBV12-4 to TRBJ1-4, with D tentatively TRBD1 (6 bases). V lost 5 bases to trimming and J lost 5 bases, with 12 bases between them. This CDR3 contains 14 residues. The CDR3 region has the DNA TGTGCCAGCAGTCTGACAGGACTGAATGAAAAACTGTTTTTT. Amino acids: CASSLTGLNEKLFF.

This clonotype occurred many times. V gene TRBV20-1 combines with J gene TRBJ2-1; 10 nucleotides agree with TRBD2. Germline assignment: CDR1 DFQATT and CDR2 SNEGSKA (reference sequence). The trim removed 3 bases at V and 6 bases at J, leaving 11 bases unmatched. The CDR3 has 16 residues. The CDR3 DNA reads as TGCAGTGCTAGCCAAGCTTCTAGCGGGAGTGTCAATGAGCAGTTCTTC. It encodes CSASQASSGSVNEQFF.

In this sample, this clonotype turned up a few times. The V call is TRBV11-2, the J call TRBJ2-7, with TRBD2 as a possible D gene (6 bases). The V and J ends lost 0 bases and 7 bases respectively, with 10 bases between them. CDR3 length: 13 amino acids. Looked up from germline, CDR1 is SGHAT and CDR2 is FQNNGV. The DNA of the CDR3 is TGTGCCAGCAGCTTAGAGAGGGCGGGAGAGCAGTACTTC. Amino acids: CASSLERAGEQYF.

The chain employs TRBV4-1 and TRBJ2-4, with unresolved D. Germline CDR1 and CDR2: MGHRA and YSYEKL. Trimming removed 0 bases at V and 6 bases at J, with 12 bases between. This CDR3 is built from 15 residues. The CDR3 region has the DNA TGCGCCAGCAGCCAAGAATTAAGGTTACCAAACATTCAGTACTTC. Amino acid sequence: CASSQELRLPNIQYF.

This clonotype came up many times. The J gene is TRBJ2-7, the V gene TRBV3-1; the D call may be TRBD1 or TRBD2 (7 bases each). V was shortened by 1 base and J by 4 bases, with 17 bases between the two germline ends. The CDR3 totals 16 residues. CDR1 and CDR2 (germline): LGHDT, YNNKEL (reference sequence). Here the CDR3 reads CASSQATGRERYEQYF. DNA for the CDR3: TGTGCCAGCAGCCAAGCGACAGGGAGGGAAAGGTACGAGCAGTACTTC.

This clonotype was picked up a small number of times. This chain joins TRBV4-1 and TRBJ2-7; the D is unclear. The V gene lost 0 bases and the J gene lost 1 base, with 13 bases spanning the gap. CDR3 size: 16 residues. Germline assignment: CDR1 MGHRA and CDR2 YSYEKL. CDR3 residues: CASSQDDFLKSYEQYF. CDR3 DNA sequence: TGCGCCAGCAGCCAAGACGACTTCCTCAAGTCCTACGAGCAGTACTTC.

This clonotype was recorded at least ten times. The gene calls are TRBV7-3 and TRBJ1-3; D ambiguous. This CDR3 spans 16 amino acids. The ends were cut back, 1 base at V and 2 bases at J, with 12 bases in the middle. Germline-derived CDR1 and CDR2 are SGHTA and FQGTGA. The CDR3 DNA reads TGTGCCAGCAGCTTAAACCCGCCCGGAACTGGAAACACCATATATTTT. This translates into CASSLNPPGTGNTIYF.

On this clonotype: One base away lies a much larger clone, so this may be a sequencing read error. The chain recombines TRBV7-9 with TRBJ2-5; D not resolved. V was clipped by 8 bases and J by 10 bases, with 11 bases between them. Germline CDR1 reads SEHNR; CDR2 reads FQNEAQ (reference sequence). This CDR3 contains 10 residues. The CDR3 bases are TGTGCCAGCGAATCGCAGATCCAGTACTTC. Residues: CASESQIQYF. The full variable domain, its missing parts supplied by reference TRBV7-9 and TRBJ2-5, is DTGVSQNPRHKITKRGQNVTFRCDPISEHNRLYWYRQTLGQGPEFLTYFQNEAQLEKSRLLSDRFSAERPKGSFSTLEIQRTEQGDSAMYLCASESQIQYFGPGTRLLVL.

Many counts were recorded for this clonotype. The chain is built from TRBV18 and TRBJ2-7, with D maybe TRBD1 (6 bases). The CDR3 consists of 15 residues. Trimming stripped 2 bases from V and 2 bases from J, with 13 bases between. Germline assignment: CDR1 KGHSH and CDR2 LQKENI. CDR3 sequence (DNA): TGTGCCAGCTCACCAAGCCAGGGGCTTGCCTACGAGCAGTACTTC. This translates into CASSPSQGLAYEQYF.

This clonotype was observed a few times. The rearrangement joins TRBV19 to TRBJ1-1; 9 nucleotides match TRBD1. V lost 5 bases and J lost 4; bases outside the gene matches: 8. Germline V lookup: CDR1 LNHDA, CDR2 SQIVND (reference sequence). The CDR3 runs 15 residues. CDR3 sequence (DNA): TGTGCCAGTAGTGCCTTACAGGGGGCCCGCACTGAAGCTTTCTTT. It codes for CASSALQGARTEAFF.

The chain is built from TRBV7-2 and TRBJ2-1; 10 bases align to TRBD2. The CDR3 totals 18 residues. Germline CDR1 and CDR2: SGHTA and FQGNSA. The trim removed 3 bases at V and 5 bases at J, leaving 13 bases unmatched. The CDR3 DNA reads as TGTGCCAGCAGCTTGGCTAGCGGGAGAGGCGGTCTTAACAATGAGCAGTTCTTC. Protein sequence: CASSLASGRGGLNNEQFF.